A single sample gave rise to the 13 T cell receptor beta chains below, sequenced in a study of blood T cell repertoires in COVID-19. Some clones are missing from TCRdb's copy, which holds only in-frame ones; the method was immunoSEQ multiplex PCR. Found here are about 220,000 clones, about four fifths of them singletons; the top ten hold under 1.5%. Sequenced input: PBMCs or T cells enriched from blood (not recorded which). These TCRs come from a woman aged 40 to 55 with acute COVID-19.

The gene calls are TRBV5-1 and TRBJ1-6; 8 bases are shared with TRBD1. The germline V gene has CDR1 SGHRS and CDR2 YFSETQ. The CDR3 runs to 14 residues. V gave up 4 bases and J gave up 3 bases; unmatched junction bases: 0. CDR3 region: CASSTGGYNSPLHF. The CDR3 DNA reads TGCGCCAGCAGCACAGGGGGCTATAATTCACCCCTCCACTTT.

J is TRBJ2-1 and V is TRBV5-4; TRBD2 matches 9 bases. The ends lost 2 bases at V and 0 bases at J; junction bases unmatched: 6. Germline V gene lookup returns CDR1 SGHNT and CDR2 YYREEE (reference sequence). The CDR3 totals 17 residues. The CDR3 DNA follows: TGTGCCAGCAGCTTCCGTGCTAGCGGGAACTCCTACAATGAGCAGTTCTTC. Its translation: CASSFRASGNSYNEQFF.

The chain carries TRBV15 and TRBJ2-3, with D unclear. The CDR3 has 13 residues. Germline assignment: CDR1 LNHNV and CDR2 YYDKDF (reference sequence). V gave up 5 bases and J gave up 4 bases, with 10 bases separating them. DNA of the CDR3: TGTGCCACCAGCTCACCGCGGTCAGATACGCAGTATTTT. It yields the protein CATSSPRSDTQYF.

The V gene is TRBV30, the J gene TRBJ1-2; the D gene is possibly TRBD1 (6 bases). V dropped 2 bases and J dropped 4 bases, with 11 bases sitting between them. CDR1 GTSNPN and CDR2 SVGIG come from the germline V gene (reference sequence). The CDR3 extends over 13 amino acids. This CDR3 is CAWSHGQSYGYTF. CDR3 DNA: TGTGCCTGGAGTCACGGACAGAGCTATGGCTACACCTTC.

The chain joins TRBV5-4 to TRBJ1-6, with 7 bases aligning to TRBD1. V lost 4 bases to trimming and J lost 10 bases; unmatched junction nucleotides: 8. The germline V gene has CDR1 SGHNT and CDR2 YYREEE (reference sequence). This CDR3 is built from 14 residues. For the CDR3, the DNA is TGTGCCAGCAGCGCGGGACAGATTAAATCACCCCTCCACTTT. It translates to CASSAGQIKSPLHF.

This clone was seen once. This rearrangement joins TRBV7-7 to TRBJ2-1; tentative D call: TRBD1 (7 bases). With 5 bases removed from V and 4 bases from J, the gap between germline ends came to 15 bases. This CDR3 comprises 15 residues. The germline CDR1 and CDR2 sequences are SSHAT and FNYEAQ (reference sequence). CDR3 nucleotide sequence: TGTGCCAGCAGCCCAGGGGGGACGGCATACAATGAGCAGTTCTTC. Translating it yields CASSPGGTAYNEQFF.

V gene TRBV3-1 (or the pseudogene TRBV3-2) combines with J gene TRBJ1-1; D gene unclear. This CDR3 spans 13 amino acids. Per germline, CDR1 LGHDT and CDR2 YNNKEL (reference sequence). Trimming stripped 4 bases from V and 0 bases from J, with 6 bases between. In nucleotides, the CDR3 is TGTGCCAGCAGCCCAGACATGAACACTGAAGCTTTCTTT. Encoded protein: CASSPDMNTEAFF.

The V gene is TRBV30, the J gene TRBJ2-7, with 10 bases matching TRBD1. Looked up from germline, CDR1 is GTSNPN and CDR2 is SVGIG (reference sequence). The CDR3 covers 10 residues. In nucleotides, the CDR3 is TGTGCCTCCGCCGGGACAGGGGCACGGGTC. Translation gives CASAGTGARV.

The chain joins TRBV2 to TRBJ1-1, with D perhaps TRBD1 (5 bases). The V gene lost 3 bases and the J gene lost 4 bases, with 12 bases spanning the gap. CDR1 and CDR2 from the germline V gene are SNHLY and FYNNEI. The CDR3 spans 14 residues. CDR3: CASSDRGWTTEAFF. CDR3 coding DNA: TGTGCCAGCAGTGATAGGGGATGGACCACTGAAGCTTTCTTT. The full variable domain, completed using reference TRBV2 and TRBJ1-1, is EPEVTQTPSHQVTQMGQEVILRCVPISNHLYFYWYRQILGQKVEFLVSFYNNEISEKSEIFDDQFSVERPDGSNFTLKIRSTKLEDSAMYFCASSDRGWTTEAFFGQGTRLTVV.

The chain has TRBV4-3 and TRBJ2-1; tentatively, D is TRBD2 (5 bases). This CDR3 spans 16 amino acids. The germline CDR1 and CDR2 sequences are LGHNA and YSLEER. The V end was cut by 0 bases, the J end by 0 bases, with 9 bases between. CDR3 amino acids: CASSQDGLSSYNEQFF. In DNA, the CDR3 is TGCGCCAGCAGCCAAGACGGACTGAGCTCCTACAATGAGCAGTTCTTC.

The rearrangement joins TRBV28 to TRBJ1-5; 10 bases match TRBD1. V shed 5 bases, J shed 3 bases, and the junction held 13 bases outside the gene matches. This CDR3 region has 18 residues. Germline V lookup: CDR1 MDHEN, CDR2 SYDVKM. In nucleotides, the CDR3 is TGTGCCAGCAGTCCCTACAGACCCGGGACAGGGGTCAATCAGCCCCAGCATTTT. Protein product: CASSPYRPGTGVNQPQHF.

This chain joins TRBV4-1 and TRBJ1-6; the D is unclear. The CDR3 sequence is 17 residues long. V shed 0 bases and J shed 4 bases, with 13 bases lying between them. The germline CDR1 and CDR2 sequences are MGHRA and YSYEKL. The CDR3, as DNA: TGCGCCAGCAGCCAAGATCCCGGGATGTCGTATAATTCACCCCTCCACTTT. Protein product: CASSQDPGMSYNSPLHF.

This clone has only a few counts. The CDR3: CASSESDRPYEQYF. For the CDR3, the DNA is TGCGCCAGCAGTGAGTCGGACAGACCCTACGAGCAGTACTTC. V usage is TRBV10-1 and J usage is TRBJ2-7; D may be TRBD1 (6 bases). This CDR3 has 14 amino acids. The germline gives CDR1 WNHNN, CDR2 SYGVQD (reference sequence). V lost 0 bases and J lost 2, with 8 bases in between.